Listed below are T cell receptor beta chains from one sample, sequenced in a study of vaccination and CD4 T cells after COVID-19. Antigens of these TCRs are unknown. A single record per CDR3 protein comes from TCRdb applying MiXCR to the PCR reads. The data show around 12,000 distinct CDR3 sequences, 76% seen once. What was sequenced was CD4+ T cells from blood, cultured in vitro. Receptors were obtained from a human donor who had recovered from COVID-19. Both conserved end residues are part of each CDR3. The D gene is left open where the match is weak. Rows may omit the clone size; those that give it use once, few, many or a size class.

size: .; D: .; V: TRBV6-5; J: TRBJ1-3; CDR3: CASSYSSWGLNTIYF; DNA: TGTGCCAGCAGTTACTCGAGCTGGGGGTTGAACACCATATATTTT
size: few; D: .; V: TRBV7-9; J: TRBJ2-3; CDR3: CASSFVGTDTQYF; DNA: TGTGCCAGCAGCTTCGTCGGCACAGATACGCAGTATTTT
size: .; D: TRBD1; V: TRBV24-1; J: TRBJ1-2; CDR3: CATSPNAGTGVYGYTF; DNA: TGTGCCACCAGTCCCAATGCGGGGACAGGGGTCTATGGCTACACCTTC
size: .; D: .; V: TRBV7-9; J: TRBJ1-4; CDR3: CASSLIFSSKGEKLFF; DNA: TGTGCCAGCAGCTTAATTTTTTCTTCCAAGGGGGAAAAACTGTTTTTT
size: .; D: .; V: TRBV2; J: TRBJ1-5; CDR3: CASSERVADQPQHF; DNA: TGTGCCAGCAGTGAAAGGGTGGCAGATCAGCCCCAGCATTTT
size: .; D: .; V: TRBV2; J: TRBJ2-6; CDR3: CASSEESGANVLTF; DNA: TGTGCCAGCAGTGAAGAATCTGGGGCCAACGTCCTGACTTTC
size: few; D: .; V: TRBV24-1; J: TRBJ2-2; CDR3: CATSDRIAVNTGELFF; DNA: TGTGCCACCAGTGACCGGATAGCGGTGAACACCGGGGAGCTGTTTTTT
size: .; D: .; V: TRBV3-1; J: TRBJ1-1; CDR3: CASSQGSARGRTEAFF; DNA: TGTGCCAGCAGCCAAGGGTCCGCCAGGGGACGGACTGAAGCTTTCTTT
size: .; D: .; V: TRBV7-3; J: TRBJ2-7; CDR3: CASSGAGGRVGLEQYF; DNA: TGTGCCAGCAGCGGCGCCGGAGGACGGGTGGGTCTCGAGCAGTACTTC
size: .; D: .; V: TRBV11-3; J: TRBJ2-2; CDR3: CASAGRMGWWDTGELFF; DNA: TGTGCCAGCGCAGGCAGGATGGGGTGGTGGGACACCGGGGAGCTGTTTTTT
size: .; D: .; V: TRBV20-1; J: TRBJ1-5; CDR3: CSARPTGTPDVQPQHF; DNA: TGCAGTGCTAGACCGACCGGGACCCCGGACGTACAGCCCCAGCATTTT
size: .; D: .; V: TRBV28; J: TRBJ2-7; CDR3: CALGERGFSHEQYF; DNA: TGTGCCTTAGGAGAGAGGGGCTTTTCACACGAGCAGTACTTC
size: few; D: .; V: TRBV12-5; J: TRBJ1-6; CDR3: CASGVGVPPLHF; DNA: TGTGCTAGTGGTGTTGGGGTACCCCCCCTCCACTTT
size: .; D: .; V: TRBV12-3/TRBV12-4; J: TRBJ1-2; CDR3: CASSLNTYGYTF; DNA: TGTGCCAGCAGTCTCAATACTTATGGCTACACCTTC
size: .; D: .; V: TRBV12-3/TRBV12-4; J: TRBJ1-2; CDR3: CASSRYGYTF; DNA: TGTGCCAGCAGTAGATATGGCTACACCTTC
size: once; D: .; V: TRBV5-1; J: TRBJ1-5; CDR3: CASSLAPQGGNQPQHF; DNA: TGCGCCAGCAGCTTGGCACCGCAGGGAGGCAATCAGCCCCAGCATTTT
size: .; D: .; V: TRBV20-1; J: TRBJ1-2; CDR3: CSARGQGGGYTF; DNA: TGCAGTGCTAGGGGGCAGGGTGGTGGCTACACCTTC
size: .; D: TRBD1; V: TRBV5-3; J: TRBJ2-5; CDR3: CARSPPQQKTGGTQETQYF; DNA: TGTGCCAGAAGCCCCCCGCAGCAAAAGACAGGGGGGACGCAAGAGACCCAGTACTTC
size: .; D: TRBD1; V: TRBV10-2; J: TRBJ2-7; CDR3: CASSESKFRTGSFYEQYF; DNA: TGCGCCAGCAGTGAGTCGAAATTCAGGACAGGGTCGTTCTACGAGCAGTACTTC
size: few; D: TRBD1; V: TRBV20-1; J: TRBJ1-5; CDR3: CSARETGGVNQPQHF; DNA: TGCAGTGCCAGGGAGACAGGGGGAGTAAATCAGCCCCAGCATTTT
size: .; D: .; V: TRBV19; J: TRBJ2-5; CDR3: CASSVSRDKTQYF; DNA: TGTGCCAGTAGTGTGAGCAGGGACAAGACCCAGTACTTC
size: .; D: TRBD1; V: TRBV19; J: TRBJ1-1; CDR3: CASRNRGKNTEAFF; DNA: TGTGCCAGTAGGAACAGGGGTAAGAACACTGAAGCTTTCTTT
size: .; D: TRBD1; V: TRBV20-1; J: TRBJ1-5; CDR3: CSARKTGLEGQPQHF; DNA: TGCAGTGCCCGGAAGACAGGGTTAGAGGGTCAGCCCCAGCATTTT
size: .; D: TRBD1; V: TRBV6-1; J: TRBJ1-1; CDR3: CASSGGQGRNTEAFF; DNA: TGTGCCAGCAGTGGGGGACAGGGTAGGAACACTGAAGCTTTCTTT
size: .; D: TRBD1; V: TRBV19; J: TRBJ1-1; CDR3: CASRTIGTANTEAFF; DNA: TGTGCCAGTAGGACAATCGGGACAGCGAACACTGAAGCTTTCTTT
size: medium-sized; D: .; V: TRBV6-5; J: TRBJ2-7; CDR3: CASSYSSGGSYEQYF; DNA: TGTGCCAGCAGTTACTCTAGTGGGGGATCCTACGAGCAGTACTTC
size: .; D: .; V: TRBV12-3/TRBV12-4; J: TRBJ2-5; CDR3: CASSFGGASETQYF; DNA: TGTGCCAGCAGTTTTGGGGGAGCCTCAGAGACCCAGTACTTC
size: .; D: .; V: TRBV2; J: TRBJ1-6; CDR3: CASSDESSYNSPLHF; DNA: TGTGCCAGCAGTGATGAGAGCTCCTATAATTCACCCCTCCACTTT
size: .; D: .; V: TRBV20-1; J: TRBJ1-1; CDR3: CSKLEATGGMNTEAFF; DNA: TGCAGTAAACTAGAGGCGACAGGCGGAATGAACACTGAAGCTTTCTTT
size: .; D: .; V: TRBV20-1; J: TRBJ1-4; CDR3: CSASDGATNEKLFF; DNA: TGCAGTGCTAGCGATGGGGCAACTAATGAAAAACTGTTTTTT
size: .; D: TRBD1; V: TRBV5-1; J: TRBJ2-7; CDR3: CASSWDRPYEQYF; DNA: TGCGCCAGCAGCTGGGACAGACCCTACGAGCAGTACTTC
size: .; D: .; V: TRBV3-1; J: TRBJ1-2; CDR3: CASSQALGVYSTF; DNA: TGTGCCAGCAGCCAAGCTTTAGGGGTTTATTCCACCTTC
size: once; D: .; V: TRBV7-2; J: TRBJ1-2; CDR3: CASSRSSGYTF; DNA: TGTGCCAGCAGTCGAAGTAGCGGCTACACCTTC
size: .; D: .; V: TRBV27; J: TRBJ2-3; CDR3: CASSFRRGSTDTQYF; DNA: TGTGCCAGCAGTTTCCGACGGGGAAGCACAGATACGCAGTATTTT
size: .; D: .; V: TRBV12-3/TRBV12-4; J: TRBJ1-3; CDR3: CASSRSGRSDTIYF; DNA: TGTGCCAGCAGTCGATCGGGACGGAGTGACACCATATATTTT
size: .; D: TRBD1; V: TRBV5-1; J: TRBJ2-1; CDR3: CASSSWTGNEQFF; DNA: TGCGCCAGCAGCTCATGGACAGGCAATGAGCAGTTCTTC
size: .; D: TRBD1; V: TRBV12-3/TRBV12-4; J: TRBJ1-1; CDR3: CASSLRDREAFF; DNA: TGTGCCAGCAGTCTCCGGGACAGGGAAGCTTTCTTT
size: .; D: TRBD1; V: TRBV7-6; J: TRBJ2-5; CDR3: CASSLASAGTVGQETQYF; DNA: TGTGCCAGCAGCTTAGCTTCCGCCGGGACAGTGGGCCAAGAGACCCAGTACTTC
size: .; D: .; V: TRBV3-1; J: TRBJ2-3; CDR3: CASSQLNSVNTQYF; DNA: TGTGCCAGCAGCCAACTTAATTCGGTAAATACGCAGTATTTT
size: .; D: .; V: TRBV7-9; J: TRBJ1-5; CDR3: CASSLDGTLNQPQHF; DNA: TGTGCCAGCAGCTTAGACGGGACACTCAATCAGCCCCAGCATTTT
size: .; D: .; V: TRBV2; J: TRBJ1-5; CDR3: CASRSRRNQPQHF; DNA: TGTGCCAGCAGGTCCAGGAGAAATCAGCCCCAGCATTTT
size: few; D: .; V: TRBV3-1; J: TRBJ1-5; CDR3: CASSHGPLGSQPQHF; DNA: TGTGCCAGCAGCCATGGACCCCTCGGCAGTCAGCCCCAGCATTTT
size: .; D: TRBD2; V: TRBV6-1; J: TRBJ2-2; CDR3: CAGGGRAAGELFF; DNA: TGTGCCGGGGGGGGGAGGGCCGCCGGGGAGCTGTTTTTT
size: .; D: TRBD2; V: TRBV20-1; J: TRBJ2-1; CDR3: CSASLRTSGRINEQFF; DNA: TGCAGTGCGAGCCTCCGGACTAGCGGGAGGATCAATGAGCAGTTCTTC
size: .; D: TRBD1; V: TRBV20-1; J: TRBJ2-3; CDR3: CSARRGQVGADTQYF; DNA: TGCAGTGCTAGGAGGGGACAGGTGGGTGCAGATACGCAGTATTTT
size: few; D: TRBD1; V: TRBV20-1; J: TRBJ2-5; CDR3: CSARDHRTGGRRETQYF; DNA: TGCAGTGCTAGAGATCACAGGACAGGGGGTCGCCGAGAGACCCAGTACTTC
size: .; D: .; V: TRBV27; J: TRBJ1-5; CDR3: CASSPRWGAGNQPQHF; DNA: TGTGCCAGCAGCCCCCGGTGGGGGGCGGGCAATCAGCCCCAGCATTTT
size: .; D: TRBD2; V: TRBV6-1; J: TRBJ2-1; CDR3: CASRDGTSGRGNEQFF; DNA: TGTGCCAGCAGGGACGGGACTAGCGGGAGAGGCAATGAGCAGTTCTTC
size: .; D: TRBD1; V: TRBV29-1; J: TRBJ1-2; CDR3: CSVARDRGSYGYTF; DNA: TGCAGCGTTGCAAGGGACAGGGGGTCCTATGGCTACACCTTC
size: .; D: .; V: TRBV20-1; J: TRBJ2-4; CDR3: CSARDGTLAKNIQYF; DNA: TGCAGTGCTAGAGATGGGACGCTAGCCAAAAACATTCAGTACTTC
size: .; D: .; V: TRBV6-5; J: TRBJ1-5; CDR3: CASSYSPGGQPQHF; DNA: TGTGCCAGCAGTTACTCCCCGGGAGGTCAGCCCCAGCATTTT
size: .; D: TRBD1; V: TRBV19; J: TRBJ2-5; CDR3: CASSMVRAGGPGAQYF; DNA: TGTGCCAGTAGTATGGTGCGGGCAGGGGGACCCGGGGCCCAGTACTTC
size: large; D: .; V: TRBV28; J: TRBJ1-2; CDR3: CASSLRQGWDGYTF; DNA: TGTGCCAGCAGTTTGAGGCAGGGTTGGGATGGCTACACCTTC